A selection of T cell receptor beta chains follows, all from one sample in a study of blood T cell repertoires in COVID-19. Sequenced by immunoSEQ multiplex PCR; TCRdb stores in-frame clones only, minus some. The sample carries more than 25,000 clones, 80% to 90% recorded once. The sequenced material came from peripheral blood. These receptors originate from a man older than 75 with acute or convalescent COVID-19. Each CDR3 is given with its conserved first and last residue. D genes are given only for firm matches. Clone size is shown for a subset of rows, as once, few, many or a class of expanded clone.

J gene,V gene,D gene,clone size,CDR3 protein,CDR3 DNA
TRBJ1-2,TRBV29-1,TRBD1,.,CSVEGQGANYGYTF,TGCAGCGTTGAGGGACAGGGGGCGAACTATGGCTACACCTTC
TRBJ2-2,TRBV18,.,.,CASSPPVDTGELFF,TGTGCCAGCTCACCACCTGTCGACACCGGGGAGCTGTTTTTT
TRBJ1-1,TRBV6-6,.,.,CASSYGGGAAFF,TGTGCCAGCAGTTACGGCGGGGGAGCAGCTTTCTTT
TRBJ2-3,TRBV6-1,.,.,CASSEGRRGLGPLGTDTQYF,TGTGCCAGCAGTGAAGGGCGACGGGGTTTGGGTCCACTAGGCACAGATACGCAGTATTTT
TRBJ2-7,TRBV28,TRBD1,.,CASGSLGQGPYEQYF,TGTGCCAGCGGCTCACTGGGACAGGGCCCCTACGAGCAGTACTTC
TRBJ2-2,TRBV9,.,once,CASSGPGGEIFGELFF,TGTGCCAGCAGCGGCCCCGGCGGGGAGATTTTCGGGGAGCTGTTTTTT
TRBJ2-7,TRBV4-2,TRBD2,.,CASSQDRGGVAGYEQYF,TGTGCCAGCAGCCAAGATAGGGGAGGAGTAGCGGGCTACGAGCAGTACTTC
TRBJ1-2,TRBV2,.,.,CASSEPGHSSYAF,TGTGCCAGCAGTGAACCCGGACACTCCAGCTACGCCTTC
TRBJ1-5,TRBV7-6,.,.,CASRRGQRGKYQPQHF,TGTGCCAGCAGGAGAGGGCAACGGGGGAAGTATCAGCCCCAGCATTTT
TRBJ1-1,TRBV5-1,.,once,CASSPPGGREEAFF,TGCGCCAGCAGCCCCCCCGGGGGGCGGGAGGAAGCTTTCTTT
TRBJ1-5,TRBV24-1,.,.,CATSGATSNQPQHF,TGTGCCACCAGTGGTGCAACAAGCAATCAGCCCCAGCATTTT
TRBJ1-2,TRBV19,.,.,CASSIAWAGGYTF,TGTGCCAGTAGTATCGCCTGGGCTGGGGGCTACACCTTC
TRBJ1-1,TRBV4-2,.,few,CASSHPRGEAEAFF,TGTGCCAGCAGCCACCCCCGAGGGGAGGCTGAAGCTTTCTTT
TRBJ2-7,TRBV12-3/TRBV12-4,TRBD1,.,CASRGQNSYEQYF,TGTGCCAGCAGGGGACAGAACTCCTACGAGCAGTACTTC
TRBJ2-7,TRBV29-1,.,.,CSVSAAYEQYF,TGCAGCGTCAGCGCGGCCTACGAGCAGTACTTC
TRBJ1-1,TRBV5-1,TRBD1,.,CASSRDRDTEAFF,TGCGCCAGCAGCCGGGACAGGGACACTGAAGCTTTCTTT
TRBJ1-2,TRBV6-5,.,.,CASSKQALSYYTF,TGTGCCAGCAGCAAACAGGCCCTGTCCTATTACACCTTC
TRBJ1-2,TRBV5-4,.,.,CASSLEGYGYTF,TGTGCCAGCAGCTTGGAGGGGTATGGCTACACCTTC
TRBJ2-1,TRBV6-2/TRBV6-3,TRBD2,.,CASSPAATGGNEFF,TGTGCCAGCAGCCCTGCTGCTACGGGGGGGAATGAGTTCTTC
TRBJ1-2,TRBV19,TRBD1,few,CASSTAGTGGNYGYTF,TGTGCCAGTAGTACTGCCGGGACAGGTGGAAACTATGGCTACACCTTC
TRBJ1-2,TRBV6-5,.,few,CASSPGRTFYGYTF,TGTGCCAGCAGTCCAGGACGGACTTTCTATGGCTACACCTTC
TRBJ1-5,TRBV18,TRBD1,.,CASSRAGGSDQPQHF,TGTGCCAGCTCACGGGCAGGGGGCTCGGATCAGCCCCAGCATTTT
TRBJ2-3,TRBV5-4,TRBD2,.,CASSSGLAGGSDTQYF,TGTGCCAGCAGCTCCGGACTAGCGGGGGGGTCAGATACGCAGTATTTT